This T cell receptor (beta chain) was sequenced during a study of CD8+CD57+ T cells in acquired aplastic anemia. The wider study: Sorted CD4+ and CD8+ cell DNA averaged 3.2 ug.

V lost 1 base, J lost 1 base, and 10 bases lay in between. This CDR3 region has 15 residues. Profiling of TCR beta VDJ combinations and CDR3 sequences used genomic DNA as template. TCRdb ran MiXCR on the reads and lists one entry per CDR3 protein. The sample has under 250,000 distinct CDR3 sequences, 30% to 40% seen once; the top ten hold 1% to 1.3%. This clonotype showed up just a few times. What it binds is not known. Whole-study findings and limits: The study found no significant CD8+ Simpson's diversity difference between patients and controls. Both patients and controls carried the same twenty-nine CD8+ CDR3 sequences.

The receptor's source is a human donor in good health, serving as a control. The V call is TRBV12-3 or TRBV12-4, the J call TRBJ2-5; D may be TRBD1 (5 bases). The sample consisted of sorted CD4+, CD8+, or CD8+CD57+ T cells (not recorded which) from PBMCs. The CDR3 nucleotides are TGTGCCAGCAGTTTAGACCCAGGGTTCCAAGAGACCCAGTACTTC. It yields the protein CASSLDPGFQETQYF.